Listed below are T cell receptor beta chains from one sample, sequenced in a study of radiation and T cells in renal cell carcinoma. The table came from immunoSEQ multiplex PCR; TCRdb's copy has only in-frame clones and leaves some out. The data contain about 22,000 clones, 80% of them seen just once; the ten biggest clones take up 35% to 45%. The sample consisted of blood, taken from a patient whose treatment included radiotherapy and nephrectomy. The receptors come from a man between 60 and 75 years old with renal cell carcinoma. CDR3s include the opening cysteine and the closing phenylalanine or tryptophan. The order of the fields is V gene, clone size, D gene, J gene, CDR3 protein, CDR3 DNA. The D gene is left open where the match is weak. For some rows the clone size is stated as once, few or many, or as a class when expanded; others skip it.

TRBV25-1,-,-,TRBJ2-7,CASSDFPYEQYF,TGTGCCAGCAGTGATTTTCCCTACGAGCAGTACTTC
TRBV18,-,-,TRBJ2-5,CASSPPFGRGETQYF,TGTGCCAGCTCACCACCTTTTGGCCGAGGGGAGACCCAGTACTTC
TRBV19,-,-,TRBJ1-3,CASVAPSGNTIYF,TGTGCCAGCGTAGCCCCCTCTGGAAACACCATATATTTT
TRBV19,-,-,TRBJ1-1,CASRQDRNEAFF,TGTGCCAGTAGGCAAGACAGGAATGAAGCTTTCTTT
TRBV7-3,-,-,TRBJ2-3,CASSFSLGDTQYF,TGTGCCAGCAGCTTCTCCCTAGGAGATACGCAGTATTTT
TRBV27,once,-,TRBJ1-5,CASSLSRDYQPQHF,TGTGCCAGCAGTTTATCTAGGGACTATCAGCCCCAGCATTTT
TRBV11-2,-,TRBD2,TRBJ2-7,CASSLAMTSGSVFYEQYF,TGTGCCAGCAGCTTAGCTATGACTAGCGGGAGTGTGTTCTACGAGCAGTACTTC
TRBV7-9,-,TRBD2,TRBJ2-5,CASSLMQGGQETQYF,TGTGCCAGCAGCTTAATGCAGGGAGGGCAAGAGACCCAGTACTTC
TRBV5-4,-,TRBD2,TRBJ2-7,CASSGGLVSSYEQYF,TGTGCCAGCAGCGGGGGACTAGTAAGCTCCTACGAGCAGTACTTC
TRBV7-6,-,-,TRBJ1-3,CASSPGSRSGNTIYF,TGTGCCAGCAGTCCCGGTAGCCGCTCTGGAAACACCATATATTTT
TRBV10-3,-,-,TRBJ1-5,CAISESGGNQPQHF,TGTGCCATCAGTGAGTCGGGAGGCAATCAGCCCCAGCATTTT
TRBV5-4,once,-,TRBJ1-2,CASSLSLTDLNYGYTF,TGTGCCAGCAGCTTGAGTCTTACCGACCTGAACTATGGCTACACCTTC
TRBV27,-,-,TRBJ2-7,CASSLSRQNEQYF,TGTGCCAGCAGTTTATCGAGACAGAACGAGCAGTACTTC
TRBV11-2,-,-,TRBJ2-7,CASSLLREGEQYF,TGTGCCAGCAGCTTACTCAGGGAAGGCGAGCAGTACTTC
TRBV9,-,-,TRBJ1-2,CASSGQVTYGYTF,TGTGCCAGCAGCGGCCAGGTTACCTATGGCTACACCTTC
TRBV29-1,-,TRBD1,TRBJ2-7,CSVQRTGSSYEQYF,TGCAGCGTCCAACGGACAGGGAGCTCCTACGAGCAGTACTTC
TRBV27,-,-,TRBJ2-7,CASSLQGPSNYEQYF,TGTGCCAGCAGTCTTCAGGGTCCGTCGAACTACGAGCAGTACTTC
TRBV30,-,-,TRBJ1-3,CAWSVWSSGNTIYF,TGTGCCTGGAGTGTCTGGAGCTCTGGAAACACCATATATTTT
TRBV5-1,-,-,TRBJ2-5,CASSLGPEETQYF,TGCGCCAGCAGCTTGGGACCAGAAGAGACCCAGTACTTC
TRBV10-3,once,TRBD1,TRBJ1-3,CAISPGQPYLDSGNTIYF,TGTGCCATCAGTCCGGGACAGCCTTATTTAGACTCTGGAAACACCATATATTTT
TRBV10-3,-,-,TRBJ2-7,CAISDLGLASRQYF,TGTGCCATCAGTGATCTCGGTCTAGCAAGTAGGCAGTACTTC
TRBV5-1,-,-,TRBJ2-3,CASSSPRLRTTPADTQYF,TGCGCCAGCAGCTCTCCTCGGTTACGGACGACACCGGCAGATACGCAGTATTTT
TRBV11-1,-,TRBD2,TRBJ2-2,CASSLGPPTSGGNTGELFF,TGTGCCAGCAGCTTAGGCCCCCCTACTAGCGGGGGGAACACCGGGGAGCTGTTTTTT
TRBV4-1,once,TRBD2,TRBJ2-7,CASSQDPPPAGGEQYF,TGCGCCAGCAGCCAAGATCCCCCCCCAGCGGGAGGTGAGCAGTACTTC
TRBV5-1,-,-,TRBJ1-6,CASSLVGSPLHF,TGCGCCAGCAGCTTGGTTGGTTCACCCCTCCACTTT
TRBV9,few,-,TRBJ2-1,CASSVVLGAGSYNEQFF,TGTGCCAGCAGCGTAGTATTAGGTGCTGGGTCCTACAATGAGCAGTTCTTC
TRBV30,-,-,TRBJ2-2,CAWSMGVGGGELFF,TGTGCCTGGAGTATGGGGGTGGGTGGCGGGGAGCTGTTTTTT
TRBV2,-,-,TRBJ1-5,CASSNWSNQPQHF,TGTGCCAGCAGTAACTGGAGCAATCAGCCCCAGCATTTT
TRBV7-3,few,TRBD2,TRBJ2-5,CASSETSGRGETQYF,TGTGCCAGCAGCGAGACTAGCGGGAGGGGGGAGACCCAGTACTTC
TRBV5-4,-,-,TRBJ1-1,CASSLSRKMNTEAFF,TGTGCCAGCAGCTTGTCTCGGAAGATGAACACTGAAGCTTTCTTT
TRBV27,-,TRBD1,TRBJ1-2,CASSLFPGGLYGYTF,TGTGCCAGCAGTTTATTCCCAGGGGGCCTTTATGGCTACACCTTC
TRBV9,-,TRBD1,TRBJ2-7,CASSPQTGEGEQYF,TGTGCCAGCAGCCCCCAGACAGGGGAAGGCGAGCAGTACTTC
TRBV11-2,-,-,TRBJ2-1,CASSLVFGGTPYRQFF,TGTGCCAGCAGCTTAGTGTTCGGCGGGACCCCATACAGGCAGTTCTTC
TRBV15,few,TRBD2,TRBJ2-1,CATSPGLAGYNEQFF,TGTGCCACCAGCCCCGGACTAGCGGGTTACAATGAGCAGTTCTTC
TRBV18,-,-,TRBJ1-2,CASSPSAVADGYTF,TGTGCCAGCTCACCATCCGCAGTCGCGGATGGCTACACCTTC
TRBV30,-,-,TRBJ1-2,CAWSVLVYGHANYGYTF,TGTGCCTGGAGTGTACTTGTTTATGGACATGCTAACTATGGCTACACCTTC
TRBV5-1,-,-,TRBJ1-4,CASSPRGTNEKLFF,TGCGCCAGCAGCCCCAGGGGAACTAATGAAAAACTGTTTTTT
TRBV30,-,-,TRBJ2-1,CAWAMMDVQFF,TGTGCCTGGGCCATGATGGATGTACAGTTCTTC
TRBV5-5,-,-,TRBJ1-1,CASSLAEAGTEAFF,TGTGCCAGCAGCTTGGCGGAGGCAGGTACTGAAGCTTTCTTT
TRBV7-2,-,-,TRBJ1-1,CASSSERNTEAFF,TGTGCCAGCAGCTCAGAACGCAACACTGAAGCTTTCTTT
TRBV28,-,TRBD2,TRBJ2-7,CASSPLAGDYSRHEQYF,TGTGCCAGCAGTCCGTTAGCGGGAGACTATTCACGGCACGAGCAGTACTTC
TRBV13,-,-,TRBJ1-2,CASSPGSTDALWEGGYTF,TGTGCCAGCAGCCCGGGGTCGACGGACGCTTTATGGGAGGGAGGCTACACCTTC
TRBV4-3,-,TRBD2,TRBJ2-1,CASSQTSGRNEQFF,TGCGCCAGCAGCCAGACTAGCGGGAGGAATGAGCAGTTCTTC
TRBV5-1,-,-,TRBJ2-1,CASSSSRSYDNEQFF,TGCGCCAGCAGCTCCTCTAGGTCCTACGACAATGAGCAGTTCTTC
TRBV5-4,-,-,TRBJ1-2,CASSTNLIYGYTF,TGTGCCAGCAGCACAAACCTTATTTATGGCTACACCTTC
TRBV7-3,-,-,TRBJ2-5,CASSLTHPATQYF,TGTGCCAGCAGCTTAACCCACCCTGCGACCCAGTACTTC